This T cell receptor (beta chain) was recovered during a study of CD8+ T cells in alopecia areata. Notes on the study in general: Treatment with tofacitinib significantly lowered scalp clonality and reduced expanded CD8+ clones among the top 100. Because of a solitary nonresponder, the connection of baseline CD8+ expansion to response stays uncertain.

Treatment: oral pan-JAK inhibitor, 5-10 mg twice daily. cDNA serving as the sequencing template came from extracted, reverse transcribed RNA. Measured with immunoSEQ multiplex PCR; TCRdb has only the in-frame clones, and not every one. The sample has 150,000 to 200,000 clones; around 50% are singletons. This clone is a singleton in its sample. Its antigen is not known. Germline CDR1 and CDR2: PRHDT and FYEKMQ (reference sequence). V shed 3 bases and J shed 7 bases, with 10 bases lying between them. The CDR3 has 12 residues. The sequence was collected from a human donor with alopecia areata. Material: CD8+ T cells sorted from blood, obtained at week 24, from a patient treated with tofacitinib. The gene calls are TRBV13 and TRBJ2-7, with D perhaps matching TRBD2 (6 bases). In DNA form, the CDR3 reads TGTGCCAGCAGCTTCGGGGGAGGAGAGCAGTACTTC. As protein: CASSFGGGEQYF.